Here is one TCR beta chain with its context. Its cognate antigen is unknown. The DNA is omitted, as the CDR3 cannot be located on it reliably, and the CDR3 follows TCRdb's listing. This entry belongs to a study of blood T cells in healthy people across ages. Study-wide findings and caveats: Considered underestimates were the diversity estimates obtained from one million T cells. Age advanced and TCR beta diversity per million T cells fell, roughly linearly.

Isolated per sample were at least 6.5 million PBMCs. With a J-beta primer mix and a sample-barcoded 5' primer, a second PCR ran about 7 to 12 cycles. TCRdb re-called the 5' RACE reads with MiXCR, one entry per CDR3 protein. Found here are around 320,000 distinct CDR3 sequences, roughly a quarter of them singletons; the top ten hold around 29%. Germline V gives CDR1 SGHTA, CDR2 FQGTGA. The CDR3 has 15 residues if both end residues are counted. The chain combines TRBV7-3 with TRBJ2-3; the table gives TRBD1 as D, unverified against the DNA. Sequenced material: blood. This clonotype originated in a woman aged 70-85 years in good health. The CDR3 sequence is CASSFGPGGTDTQYF.